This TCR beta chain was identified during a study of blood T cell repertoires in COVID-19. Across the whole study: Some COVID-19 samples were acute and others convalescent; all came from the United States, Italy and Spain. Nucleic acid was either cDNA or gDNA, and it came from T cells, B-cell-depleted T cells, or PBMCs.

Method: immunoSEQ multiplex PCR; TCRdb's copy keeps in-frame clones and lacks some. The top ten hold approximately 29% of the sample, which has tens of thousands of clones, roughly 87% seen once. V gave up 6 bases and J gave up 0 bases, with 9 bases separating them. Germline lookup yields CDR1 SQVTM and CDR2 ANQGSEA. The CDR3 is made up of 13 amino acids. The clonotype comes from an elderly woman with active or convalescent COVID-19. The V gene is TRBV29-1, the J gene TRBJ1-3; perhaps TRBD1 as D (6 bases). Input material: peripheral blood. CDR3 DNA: TGCAGCGTCGGGACAAGCTCTGGAAACACCATATATTTT. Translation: CSVGTSSGNTIYF.